This T cell receptor beta chain originates from a study of CD4 and CD8 cells across lung adenocarcinoma regions. Localized lung adenocarcinoma, a non-small cell lung cancer, affected the donors. V dropped 0 bases and J dropped 10; count of bases not matched to a gene: 6. CDR1 and CDR2 from the germline V gene are SGHTA and FQGNSA. The CDR3 has 14 amino acids. TCRdb used MiXCR to reprocess the PCR reads, holding one entry per CDR3 protein. In the table there are about 20,000 distinct CDR3 sequences, approximately 52% of which are singletons. The receptor comes from a female donor with lung adenocarcinoma. The CD4 and CD8 labels of this study may be unreliable. Sequencing input: CD8+ T cells from the center of a lung tumor. The chain combines TRBV7-2 with TRBJ2-1; 7 bases are shared with TRBD2. The CDR3 sequence is CASSLAGGSYEQFF. The DNA of the CDR3 is TGTGCCAGCAGCTTAGCCGGCGGGAGCTACGAGCAGTTCTTC. The whole variable domain, filled in from reference TRBV7-2 and TRBJ2-1, reads GAGVSQSPSNKVTEKGKDVELRCDPISGHTALYWYRQSLGQGLEFLIYFQGNSAPDKSGLPSDRFSAERTGGSVSTLTIQRTQQEDSAVYLCASSLAGGSYEQFFGPGTRLTVL.